The 27 T cell receptor beta chains presented below share a single source sample, sequenced in a study of blood T cell repertoires in COVID-19. Sequencing used immunoSEQ multiplex PCR; TCRdb keeps in-frame clones, though not all of them. The sample lists roughly 48,000 clones, just over 90% occurring once. Sequencing used peripheral blood. The origin of the receptors is a man in his fifties or sixties with COVID-19, enrolled during active disease.

This chain connects TRBV7-8 to TRBJ2-2; D not certain. V lost 2 bases and J 1 base, leaving 8 bases between the germline ends. This CDR3 comprises 15 residues. In germline, CDR1 is SGHVS, CDR2 FQNEAQ. CDR3 residues: CASSLSNRNTGELFF. CDR3 in DNA: TGTGCCAGCAGCTTATCTAATCGGAACACCGGGGAGCTGTTTTTT.

V gene TRBV5-4 combines with J gene TRBJ2-1, with D possibly being TRBD1 (5 bases). The V end was cut by 2 bases, the J end by 1 base, with 7 bases between. Per germline, CDR1 SGHNT and CDR2 YYREEE (reference sequence). The CDR3 spans 14 residues. CDR3 bases: TGTGCCAGCAGCTTTAGGGGTTCCTACAATGAGCAGTTCTTC. Its translation: CASSFRGSYNEQFF.

The chain carries TRBV6-6 and TRBJ2-2; 7 bases line up with TRBD2. The junction had 7 bases not matched to a gene; V was cut back by 8 bases and J by 4 bases. Per germline, CDR1 MNHNY and CDR2 SVGAGI (reference sequence). The CDR3 is 14 residues long. CDR3 loop: CASVAPGGTGELFF. As DNA, the CDR3 is TGTGCCAGCGTGGCACCGGGGGGCACCGGGGAGCTGTTTTTT.

The chain is built from TRBV10-2 and TRBJ2-1, with 9 positions matching TRBD2. Germline loops: CDR1 WSHSY, CDR2 SAAADI. V lost 7 bases to trimming and J lost 0 bases; unmatched junction nucleotides: 16. The CDR3 is 19 amino acids. CDR3 bases: TGCGCCAGCACCCCCGGGGGGTATAGCGGGGGCAGCTCCTACAATGAGCAGTTCTTC. Its protein product is CASTPGGYSGGSSYNEQFF.

The chain uses TRBV25-1 and TRBJ1-4; D is unclear. Germline CDR1 MGHDK, CDR2 SYGVNS. Trimming cost V 4 bases and J 8 bases, with 14 bases left between them. The CDR3 is 14 residues long. The CDR3 sequence: CASSGSGKPEKLFF. Written as DNA, the CDR3 is TGTGCCAGCAGTGGTTCGGGAAAGCCCGAAAAACTGTTTTTT. The full variable domain, rest sourced from reference TRBV25-1 and TRBJ1-4, is EADIYQTPRYLVIGTGKKITLECSQTMGHDKMYWYQQDPGMELHLIHYSYGVNSTEKGDLSSESTVSRIRTEHFPLTLESARPSHTSQYLCASSGSGKPEKLFFGSGTQLSVL.

The V call is TRBV24-1, the J call TRBJ1-2, with 8 bases identical to TRBD1. The CDR3 loop spans 14 amino acids. Per the germline V gene, CDR1 is KGHDR and CDR2 is SFDVKD. After removal of 4 bases from V and 4 bases from J, the junction contained 4 bases not matched to a gene. The CDR3 loop reads CATSDSDRAYGYTF. The CDR3 nucleotides read TGTGCCACCAGTGACTCGGACAGGGCCTATGGCTACACCTTC.

The chain is built from TRBV5-1 and TRBJ2-7; 11 bases match TRBD1. The CDR3 is 15 residues long. Germline CDR1 SGHRS, CDR2 YFSETQ. V shed 3 bases and J 5 bases; nucleotides not matched to a gene: 7. This chain's CDR3 is CASSSGTGGIHEQYF. Written as DNA, the CDR3 is TGCGCCAGCAGCTCCGGGACAGGGGGGATCCACGAGCAGTACTTC.

The genes are TRBV12-3 or TRBV12-4 and TRBJ1-2; the match to TRBD1 covers 11 bases. J lost 6 bases, V lost 6 bases, and 3 bases had no gene match. This CDR3 is 13 amino acids long. CDR3 region: CASSRTGGDGYTF. In DNA form, the CDR3 reads TGTGCCAGCAGCAGGACAGGGGGCGATGGCTACACCTTC.

This rearrangement joins TRBV28 to TRBJ2-7; a weak D match, TRBD2 (5 bases). In germline, CDR1 is MDHEN, CDR2 SYDVKM. This CDR3 has 14 residues. V lost 4 bases and J lost 5, with 15 bases in between. CDR3 sequence (DNA): TGTGCCAGCAGTTACCAGAATCGGGGTAACGAGCAGTACTTC. Translation: CASSYQNRGNEQYF.

This clone was detected only once. The gene calls are TRBV25-1 and TRBJ2-7, with D possibly matching TRBD1 (6 bases). This CDR3 is 16 amino acids long. Trimming stripped 0 bases from V and 4 bases from J, with 16 bases between. Germline V gene sequence: CDR1 MGHDK, CDR2 SYGVNS. CDR3 nucleotide sequence: TGTGCCAGCAGTGAATATGAAGGGGGTCCCTCGTACGAGCAGTACTTC. Residues: CASSEYEGGPSYEQYF.

The gene calls are TRBV19 and TRBJ1-5; 10 positions agree with TRBD1. The CDR3 totals 16 residues. J was trimmed by 0 bases and V by 5 bases; bases with no gene match: 4. CDR1 and CDR2 from the germline V gene are LNHDA and SQIVND (reference sequence). CDR3 protein: CASSLRTGGSNQPQHF. In nucleotides, the CDR3 is TGTGCCAGTAGTCTCAGGACAGGGGGTAGCAATCAGCCCCAGCATTTT.

The J gene is TRBJ1-2, the V gene TRBV5-1; 9 bases line up with TRBD1. Trimming removed 0 bases from V and 14 bases from J; junction bases left unmatched: 14. The CDR3 extends over 15 amino acids. The V gene's germline CDR1 is SGHRS and CDR2 YFSETQ. CDR3 in DNA: TGCGCCAGCAGCTTGGGCCCGGGACAGGGTTTAGGGAGGACCTTC. Protein product: CASSLGPGQGLGRTF.

J is TRBJ2-3 and V is TRBV4-1; tentatively, D is TRBD2 (7 bases). Per germline, CDR1 MGHRA and CDR2 YSYEKL. V lost 2 bases and J lost 3, with 12 bases in between. The CDR3 is 15 residues long. The DNA for the CDR3 is TGCGCCAGCAGCCAAACACAGGGAGGGACAGATACGCAGTATTTT. Encoded protein: CASSQTQGGTDTQYF.

The V gene is TRBV5-1, the J gene TRBJ1-3; D is perhaps TRBD1 (5 bases). The CDR3 sequence is 16 residues long. The V gene's germline CDR1 is SGHRS and CDR2 YFSETQ. V was shortened by 0 bases and J by 3 bases, with 13 bases between the two germline ends. The CDR3 DNA reads TGCGCCAGCAGCTTGGAGTTCGGGGGTGTTGGAAACACCATATATTTT. This gives the protein CASSLEFGGVGNTIYF.

This sequence joins TRBV19 and TRBJ1-4; D is undetermined. Germline V gene sequence: CDR1 LNHDA, CDR2 SQIVND (reference sequence). The CDR3 runs 13 residues. V lost 2 bases and J 15 bases, leaving 16 bases between the germline ends. CDR3 sequence reads: CASSIMEKRPVFF. The CDR3 region has the DNA TGTGCCAGTAGTATAATGGAGAAGCGACCTGTGTTTTTT.

The V call is TRBV9, the J call TRBJ2-3; 8 nucleotides match TRBD1. There are 18 residues in the CDR3. J gave up 0 bases and V 0 bases, and 9 bases lay outside the gene matches. CDR1 and CDR2 from the germline V gene are SGDLS and YYNGEE. The CDR3 sequence is CASSVAVHQGASTDTQYF. The CDR3, as DNA: TGTGCCAGCAGCGTAGCTGTTCACCAGGGGGCTAGCACAGATACGCAGTATTTT.

The V and J genes are TRBV27 and TRBJ2-7, with 7 positions matching TRBD2. Trimming cost V 3 bases and J 0 bases; bases outside gene matches: 8. CDR3 size: 16 residues. Germline assignment: CDR1 MNHEY and CDR2 SMNVEV (reference sequence). The CDR3 loop is CASSFYPGRSSYEQYF. The DNA for the CDR3 is TGTGCCAGCAGTTTCTATCCCGGGAGGAGCTCCTACGAGCAGTACTTC.

The gene calls are TRBV19 and TRBJ2-1, with TRBD1 matching 8 bases. Trimming took 3 bases from V and 0 from J; bases not matched to a gene: 4. The CDR3 consists of 16 residues. Looked up from germline, CDR1 is LNHDA and CDR2 is SQIVND (reference sequence). The CDR3 DNA reads as TGTGCCAGTAGTATCCTTACAGGGGGCTCCTACAATGAGCAGTTCTTC. Translation gives CASSILTGGSYNEQFF.

The chain uses TRBV7-2 and TRBJ1-5; D not resolved. Germline lookup yields CDR1 SGHTA and CDR2 FQGNSA. Trimming pared 6 bases from V and 6 bases from J, leaving 12 bases between. The CDR3 totals 13 residues. The CDR3 region has the DNA TGTGCCAGCAGTCTTACGACTGGTCAGCCCCAGCATTTT. Translation: CASSLTTGQPQHF.

The gene calls are TRBV19 and TRBJ2-2; a weak D match, TRBD1 (5 bases). The CDR3 contains 15 residues. The V and J ends lost 5 bases and 1 base respectively, with 11 bases between them. Germline V gene data show CDR1 as LNHDA and CDR2 as SQIVND (reference sequence). The CDR3 loop reads CASSHRRKNTGELFF. The CDR3 DNA reads as TGTGCCAGTAGTCACAGGAGAAAGAACACCGGGGAGCTGTTTTTT. Supplemented by reference TRBV19 and TRBJ2-2, the full variable domain reads DGGITQSPKYLFRKEGQNVTLSCEQNLNHDAMYWYRQDPGQGLRLIYYSQIVNDFQKGDIAEGYSVSREKKESFPLTVTSAQKNPTAFYLCASSHRRKNTGELFFGEGSRLTVL.

The rearrangement links TRBV5-1 to TRBJ1-2; possible D gene TRBD1, 5 bases. This CDR3 has 14 amino acids. Germline V gene sequence: CDR1 SGHRS, CDR2 YFSETQ. V was cut by 4 bases and J by 7 bases, with 17 bases left in between. This CDR3 reads CASSTMDGTGGYTF. CDR3 nucleotides: TGCGCCAGCAGCACAATGGACGGTACAGGTGGCTACACCTTC.

The rearrangement uses TRBV7-8 and TRBJ2-2; D is unclear. Germline CDR1 SGHVS, CDR2 FQNEAQ. With 0 bases removed from V and 4 bases from J, the gap between germline ends came to 24 bases. CDR3 length: 20 amino acids. CDR3 nucleotides: TGTGCCAGCAGCTTAGCGGCCACCCGAGGCAGAGTCCTTGGCACCGGGGAGCTGTTTTTT. Its translation is CASSLAATRGRVLGTGELFF.

This clone was counted between two and nine times. This chain uses TRBV18 with TRBJ1-2, with D possibly being TRBD1 (6 bases). Trimming left V 1 base short and J 5 bases short, with 14 bases between. The CDR3 loop spans 15 amino acids. Germline loops: CDR1 KGHSH, CDR2 LQKENI. The chain's CDR3 is CASSPQEQGPYGYTF. For the CDR3, the DNA is TGTGCCAGCTCACCACAAGAACAGGGACCATATGGCTACACCTTC.

This rearrangement joins TRBV7-8 to TRBJ2-1, with D maybe TRBD2 (5 bases). Germline V gene lookup returns CDR1 SGHVS and CDR2 FQNEAQ. With 2 bases removed from V and 0 bases from J, the gap between germline ends came to 23 bases. This CDR3 spans 20 amino acids. The CDR3 loop is CASSLNFASSHPSSYNEQFF. The CDR3 coding sequence is TGTGCCAGCAGCTTAAATTTTGCTAGCTCACACCCGAGCTCCTACAATGAGCAGTTCTTC.

This CDR3 reads CASSIGQTSNQPQHF. DNA of the CDR3: TGTGCCAGTAGCATCGGACAGACAAGCAATCAGCCCCAGCATTTT. The chain links TRBV19 to TRBJ1-5, with D possibly being TRBD1 (6 bases). The CDR3 totals 15 residues. Germline V gene sequence: CDR1 LNHDA, CDR2 SQIVND (reference sequence). Trimming shortened V by 6 bases and J by 1 base, and 13 bases separated the two germline ends.

Only one count was recorded for this clone. V and J are TRBV28 and TRBJ2-5, with 9 nucleotides matching TRBD2. In germline, CDR1 is MDHEN, CDR2 SYDVKM. Trimming cost V 8 bases and J 5 bases; bases outside gene matches: 12. This CDR3 has 15 amino acids. The CDR3 sequence is CASPTAGGPCETQYF. CDR3 coding DNA: TGTGCCAGCCCCACGGCGGGAGGGCCGTGCGAGACCCAGTACTTC.

V gene TRBV7-2 combines with J gene TRBJ2-2; perhaps TRBD1 as D (6 bases). The germline CDR1 and CDR2 sequences are SGHTA and FQGNSA. This CDR3 region has 14 residues. Between the trimmed V and J ends, which lost 4 bases and 6 bases, there was a span of 12 bases. For the CDR3, the DNA is TGTGCCAGCAGCTCCTCGAGGACAGCCGGGGAGCTGTTTTTT. Protein sequence: CASSSSRTAGELFF. Full variable domain (remainder filled in from reference TRBV7-2 and TRBJ2-2): GAGVSQSPSNKVTEKGKDVELRCDPISGHTALYWYRQSLGQGLEFLIYFQGNSAPDKSGLPSDRFSAERTGGSVSTLTIQRTQQEDSAVYLCASSSSRTAGELFFGEGSRLTVL.